This entry lists 23 T cell receptor beta chains sequenced from one sample in a study of T-cell reconstitution after alpha-beta-depleted transplantation in children. Unique molecular identifiers were built into the TCRbeta library. In TCRdb, the PCR reads were re-called with MiXCR into one record per CDR3 protein. The data contain about 350,000 distinct CDR3 sequences, roughly 14% of them singletons. The source material was PBMCs, sampled from the stem cell graft. The receptors come from a human donor who donated a stem cell graft to a child with Fanconi anemia.

This clonotype was recorded many times. The rearrangement joins TRBV7-9 to TRBJ2-1, with a possible D match to TRBD2 (6 bases). Trimming pared 4 bases from V and 4 bases from J, leaving 11 bases between. Germline CDR1 reads SEHNR; CDR2 reads FQNEAQ (reference sequence). This CDR3 has 14 residues. CDR3 loop: CASSSLRGYNEQFF. CDR3 nucleotides: TGTGCCAGCAGCTCCCTCCGGGGGTACAATGAGCAGTTCTTC.

The chain carries TRBV11-2 and TRBJ1-1; D not resolved. Trimming left V 6 bases short and J 3 bases short, with 11 bases between. In germline, CDR1 is SGHAT, CDR2 FQNNGV. The CDR3 covers 13 residues. As DNA, the CDR3 is TGTGCCAGCAGGACTTACTTGGACACTGAAGCTTTCTTT. It translates to CASRTYLDTEAFF.

This clonotype has ten or more counts. The rearrangement joins TRBV9 to TRBJ2-3, with D unclear. The CDR3 covers 13 residues. Germline values: CDR1 SGDLS, CDR2 YYNGEE. The V and J ends lost 2 bases and 0 bases respectively, with 4 bases between them. The CDR3 DNA follows: TGTGCCAGCAGCGTGGGCAGCACAGATACGCAGTATTTT. This codes for CASSVGSTDTQYF.

In this sample, this clonotype turned up many times. The chain has TRBV7-9 and TRBJ1-1, with a weak D call TRBD1 (5 bases). Trimming left V 7 bases short and J 7 bases short, with 16 bases between. The germline V gene encodes CDR1 SEHNR and CDR2 FQNEAQ (reference sequence). The length of the CDR3 is 13 residues. CDR3 amino acids: CASTGGVIYEAFF. As DNA, the CDR3 is TGTGCCAGCACCGGGGGGGTAATTTATGAAGCTTTCTTT.

This clonotype has more than one count but fewer than ten. V gene TRBV7-9 combines with J gene TRBJ1-1, with a tentative D call TRBD1 (6 bases). CDR1 and CDR2 from the germline V gene are SEHNR and FQNEAQ (reference sequence). The ends were cut back, 6 bases at V and 10 bases at J, with 15 bases in the middle. This CDR3 region has 12 residues. The CDR3 coding sequence is TGTGCCAGCAGTTCCTTACAGGGCGTAGCTTTCTTT. Translation gives CASSSLQGVAFF.

Many counts were recorded for this clonotype. The rearrangement links TRBV7-2 to TRBJ2-3; 9 bases map to TRBD1. The germline CDR1 and CDR2 sequences are SGHTA and FQGNSA. The length of the CDR3 is 14 residues. J gave up 2 bases and V 5 bases, and 2 bases lay outside the gene matches. DNA for the CDR3: TGTGCCAGCAGCAGGACAGGGGTCACAGATACGCAGTATTTT. Protein: CASSRTGVTDTQYF.

A few counts support this clonotype. CDR3 bases: TGTGCCAGCAGCTGGGGACAGGGGGTCACTGAAGCTTTCTTT. As protein: CASSWGQGVTEAFF. The chain couples TRBV5-6 to TRBJ1-1, with TRBD1 matching 11 bases. Looked up from germline, CDR1 is SGHDT and CDR2 is YYEEEE. J lost 4 bases, V lost 3 bases, and 2 bases had no gene match. The CDR3 covers 14 residues. The variable domain in full, with the rest retrieved from reference TRBV5-6 and TRBJ1-1, is DAGVTQSPTHLIKTRGQQVTLRCSPKSGHDTVSWYQQALGQGPQFIFQYYEEEERQRGNFPDRFSGHQFPNYSSELNVNALLLGDSALYLCASSWGQGVTEAFFGQGTRLTVV.

This clonotype occurred a few times. J is TRBJ1-2 and V is TRBV28; D unresolved. Trimming took 8 bases from V and 3 from J, leaving 16 bases between them. The CDR3 length is 14 residues. The germline gives CDR1 MDHEN, CDR2 SYDVKM. The CDR3 bases are TGTGCCAGCTGTCGGGTCAGCGAGTACTATGGCTACACCTTC. This gives the protein CASCRVSEYYGYTF.

This clonotype was seen only a few times. The chain uses TRBV4-2 and TRBJ2-7; D is unclear. The CDR3 totals 13 residues. V was pared by 3 bases and J by 6 bases, with 12 bases between. CDR1 and CDR2 from the germline V gene are LGHNA and YNFKEQ. The CDR3, as DNA: TGTGCCAGCAGCCAGAACGAAGAGACCGAGCAGTACTTC. Translating it yields CASSQNEETEQYF.

The table lists this clonotype with many counts. This chain links TRBV12-3 or TRBV12-4 with TRBJ2-1; D not resolved. The CDR3 is 14 amino acids. Trimming stripped 1 base from V and 2 bases from J, with 6 bases between. CDR3 in amino acids: CASSLGSTYNEQFF. CDR3 nucleotides: TGTGCCAGCAGTTTAGGATCGACCTACAATGAGCAGTTCTTC.

This clonotype appeared many times. V and J are TRBV2 and TRBJ1-1; possibly TRBD1 for D (5 bases). Trimming took 6 bases from V and 3 from J, leaving 14 bases between them. The CDR3 has 14 amino acids. In germline, CDR1 is SNHLY, CDR2 FYNNEI. CDR3 protein: CASRMGGIDTEAFF. CDR3 nucleotide sequence: TGTGCCAGCAGGATGGGGGGGATCGACACTGAAGCTTTCTTT. The whole variable domain, remainder taken from reference TRBV2 and TRBJ1-1, is EPEVTQTPSHQVTQMGQEVILRCVPISNHLYFYWYRQILGQKVEFLVSFYNNEISEKSEIFDDQFSVERPDGSNFTLKIRSTKLEDSAMYFCASRMGGIDTEAFFGQGTRLTVV.

Many counts were recorded for this clonotype. V is TRBV29-1 and J is TRBJ2-2; perhaps TRBD1 as D (6 bases). This CDR3 spans 14 amino acids. From germline, CDR1 is SQVTM and CDR2 ANQGSEA. V was trimmed by 3 bases and J by 2 bases, leaving 10 bases between them. The CDR3 DNA reads TGCAGCGTTGAGCAGGGGATTAACACCGGGGAGCTGTTTTTT. Translating gives CSVEQGINTGELFF.

The V and J genes are TRBV4-3 and TRBJ1-6; unclear D gene. Germline V gene lookup returns CDR1 LGHNA and CDR2 YSLEER. The CDR3 runs to 15 residues. V was trimmed by 0 bases and J by 14 bases, leaving 17 bases between them. The CDR3: CASSQDLSNSLSLHF. In nucleotides, the CDR3 is TGCGCCAGCAGCCAAGATCTTTCTAACAGCCTCTCCCTCCACTTT.

This chain uses TRBV7-3 with TRBJ1-1, with D possibly matching TRBD1 (5 bases). The germline CDR1 and CDR2 sequences are SGHTA and FQGTGA. This CDR3 is 14 amino acids long. Deletions cut 0 bases from V and 4 bases from J, with 9 bases between. This CDR3 is CASSLTGDTTEAFF. CDR3 nucleotide sequence: TGTGCCAGCAGCTTAACGGGGGATACCACTGAAGCTTTCTTT.

This chain connects TRBV30 to TRBJ1-3, with TRBD1 identical over 7 bases. Germline CDR1 reads GTSNPN; CDR2 reads SVGIG (reference sequence). This CDR3 has 15 residues. The junction had 3 bases not matched to a gene; V was cut back by 1 base and J by 0 bases. The CDR3 is CAWSGQGFSGNTIYF. CDR3 bases: TGTGCCTGGAGTGGACAGGGTTTCTCTGGAAACACCATATATTTT.

This clonotype has only a few counts. V gene TRBV19 combines with J gene TRBJ1-5; 7 bases fit TRBD1. Trimming took 5 bases from V and 6 from J; bases not matched to a gene: 10. CDR1 LNHDA and CDR2 SQIVND come from the germline V gene (reference sequence). CDR3 length: 15 residues. The CDR3 protein is CASSSDRAKVQPQHF. CDR3 DNA: TGTGCCAGTAGTTCCGACAGGGCAAAGGTTCAGCCCCAGCATTTT.

V usage is TRBV6-6 and J usage is TRBJ2-6; no reliable D call. The CDR3 loop spans 13 amino acids. Trimming stripped 5 bases from V and 0 bases from J, with 2 bases between. Germline V CDR1 and CDR2: MNHNY, SVGAGI (reference sequence). The CDR3 DNA is TGTGCCAGCAGTAGCTCTGGGGCCAACGTCCTGACTTTC. It translates to CASSSSGANVLTF.

The rearrangement links TRBV7-2 to TRBJ2-5; 11 positions match TRBD2. CDR3 size: 16 residues. Germline values: CDR1 SGHTA, CDR2 FQGNSA. V shed 1 base and J 5 bases; nucleotides not matched to a gene: 6. CDR3 nucleotides: TGTGCCAGCAGCTTAGACCTAGCGGGGGGTTGGGAGACCCAGTACTTC. Translating gives CASSLDLAGGWETQYF.

This clonotype was counted many times. This rearrangement joins TRBV2 to TRBJ2-7; D gene uncertain. Germline loops: CDR1 SNHLY, CDR2 FYNNEI. The CDR3 loop spans 15 amino acids. Between the trimmed V and J ends, which lost 6 bases and 5 bases, there was a span of 20 bases. CDR3 protein: CASRLSVDGNHEQYV. The CDR3 nucleotides are TGTGCCAGCAGGCTGTCGGTCGATGGGAATCACGAGCAGTACGTC.

The chain recombines TRBV2 with TRBJ1-5; D possibly corresponds to TRBD1 (6 bases). Germline V gene lookup returns CDR1 SNHLY and CDR2 FYNNEI. Trimming shortened V by 6 bases and J by 0 bases, and 9 bases separated the two germline ends. The CDR3 runs to 14 residues. CDR3 sequence: CASRARGSNQPQHF. CDR3 in DNA: TGTGCCAGCAGGGCCAGGGGTAGCAATCAGCCCCAGCATTTT. Variable domain in full (rest from reference TRBV2 and TRBJ1-5): EPEVTQTPSHQVTQMGQEVILRCVPISNHLYFYWYRQILGQKVEFLVSFYNNEISEKSEIFDDQFSVERPDGSNFTLKIRSTKLEDSAMYFCASRARGSNQPQHFGDGTRLSIL.

This chain links TRBV7-2 with TRBJ2-1; weak D call: TRBD2 (6 bases). V was cut by 0 bases and J by 2 bases, with 11 bases left in between. The germline V gene encodes CDR1 SGHTA and CDR2 FQGNSA. There are 16 residues in the CDR3. The chain's CDR3 is CASSLATTGAYNEQFF. As DNA, the CDR3 is TGTGCCAGCAGCTTAGCTACGACGGGGGCCTACAATGAGCAGTTCTTC.

The chain employs TRBV5-1 and TRBJ1-4, with TRBD1 identical over 7 bases. CDR1 is SGHRS and CDR2 is YFSETQ in the germline V gene. The CDR3 totals 12 residues. V gave up 5 bases and J gave up 7 bases; unmatched junction bases: 2. The CDR3 bases are TGCGCCAGCAGAGGGGACAGTGAAAAACTGTTTTTT. It encodes CASRGDSEKLFF.

This clonotype was counted only a few times. This rearrangement joins TRBV7-2 to TRBJ1-2; 9 nucleotides match TRBD1. Per germline, CDR1 SGHTA and CDR2 FQGNSA. The V gene end was trimmed by 5 bases and the J gene end by 7 bases; junction bases not matched to a gene: 5. The CDR3 is 13 amino acids. The CDR3 spells CASSVRQGVGYTF. CDR3 sequence (DNA): TGTGCCAGCAGCGTTCGACAGGGGGTTGGCTACACCTTC. The complete variable domain, with remaining parts taken from reference TRBV7-2 and TRBJ1-2, reads GAGVSQSPSNKVTEKGKDVELRCDPISGHTALYWYRQSLGQGLEFLIYFQGNSAPDKSGLPSDRFSAERTGGSVSTLTIQRTQQEDSAVYLCASSVRQGVGYTFGSGTRLTVV.